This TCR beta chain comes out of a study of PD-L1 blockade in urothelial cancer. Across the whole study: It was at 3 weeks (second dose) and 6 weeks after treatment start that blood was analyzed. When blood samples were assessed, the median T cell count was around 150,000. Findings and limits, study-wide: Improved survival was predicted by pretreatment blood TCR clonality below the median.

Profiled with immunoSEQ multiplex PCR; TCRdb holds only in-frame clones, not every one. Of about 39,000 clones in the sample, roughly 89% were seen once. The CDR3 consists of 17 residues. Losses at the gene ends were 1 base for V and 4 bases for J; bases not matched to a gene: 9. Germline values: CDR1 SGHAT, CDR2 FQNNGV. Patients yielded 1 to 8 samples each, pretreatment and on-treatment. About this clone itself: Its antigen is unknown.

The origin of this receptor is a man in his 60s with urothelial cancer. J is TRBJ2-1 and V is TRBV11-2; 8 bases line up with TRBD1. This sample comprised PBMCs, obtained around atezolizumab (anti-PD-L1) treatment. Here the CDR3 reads CASSLAPGQGIYNEQFF. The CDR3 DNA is TGTGCCAGCAGCTTAGCCCCCGGACAGGGTATATACAATGAGCAGTTCTTC.